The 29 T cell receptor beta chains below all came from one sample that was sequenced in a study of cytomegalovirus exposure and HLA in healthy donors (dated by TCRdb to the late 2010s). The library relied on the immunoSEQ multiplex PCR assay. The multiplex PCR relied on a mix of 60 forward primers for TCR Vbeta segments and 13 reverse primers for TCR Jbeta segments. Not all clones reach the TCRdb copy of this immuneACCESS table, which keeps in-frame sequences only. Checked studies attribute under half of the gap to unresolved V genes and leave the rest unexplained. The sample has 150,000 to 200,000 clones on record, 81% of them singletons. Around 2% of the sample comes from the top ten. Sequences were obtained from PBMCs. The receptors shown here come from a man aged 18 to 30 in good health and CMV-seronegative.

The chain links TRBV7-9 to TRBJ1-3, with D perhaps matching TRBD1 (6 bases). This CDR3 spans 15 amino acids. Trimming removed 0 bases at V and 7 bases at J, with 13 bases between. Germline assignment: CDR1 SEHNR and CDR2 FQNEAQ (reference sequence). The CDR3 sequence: CASSLAQGGFNTIYF. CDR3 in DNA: TGTGCCAGCAGCTTAGCGCAAGGGGGATTTAACACCATATATTTT.

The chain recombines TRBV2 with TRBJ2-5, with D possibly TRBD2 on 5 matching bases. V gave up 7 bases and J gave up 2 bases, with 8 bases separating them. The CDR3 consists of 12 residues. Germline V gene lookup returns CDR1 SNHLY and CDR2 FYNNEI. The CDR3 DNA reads TGTGCCAGCAAGGAGGTTCAAGAGACCCAGTACTTC. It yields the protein CASKEVQETQYF.

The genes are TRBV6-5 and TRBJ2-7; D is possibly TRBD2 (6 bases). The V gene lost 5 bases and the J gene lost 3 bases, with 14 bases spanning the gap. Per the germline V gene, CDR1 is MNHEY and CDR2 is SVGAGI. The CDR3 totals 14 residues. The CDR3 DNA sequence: TGTGCCAGCAGTGACCGGGACTTCAACTACGAGCAGTACTTC. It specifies CASSDRDFNYEQYF.

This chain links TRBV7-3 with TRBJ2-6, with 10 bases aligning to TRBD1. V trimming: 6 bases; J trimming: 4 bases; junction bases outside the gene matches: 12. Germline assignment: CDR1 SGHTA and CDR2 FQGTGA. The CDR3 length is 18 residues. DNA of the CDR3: TGTGCCAGCAGTCCTGCCGGGACAGGGGCCTTCGGGGCCAACGTCCTGACTTTC. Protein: CASSPAGTGAFGANVLTF.

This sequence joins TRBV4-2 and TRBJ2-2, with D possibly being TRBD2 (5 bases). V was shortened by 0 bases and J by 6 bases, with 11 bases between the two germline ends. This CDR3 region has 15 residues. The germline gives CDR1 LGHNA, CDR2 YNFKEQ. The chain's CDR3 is CASSQEWGEPGELFF. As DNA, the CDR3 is TGTGCCAGCAGCCAAGAATGGGGAGAACCCGGGGAGCTGTTTTTT.

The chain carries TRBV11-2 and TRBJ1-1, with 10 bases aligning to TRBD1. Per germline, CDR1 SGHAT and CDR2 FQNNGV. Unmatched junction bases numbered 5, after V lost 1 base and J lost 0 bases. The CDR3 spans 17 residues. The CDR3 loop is CASSLGTGGRVNTEAFF. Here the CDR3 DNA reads TGTGCCAGCAGCTTAGGGACAGGGGGGAGAGTGAACACTGAAGCTTTCTTT. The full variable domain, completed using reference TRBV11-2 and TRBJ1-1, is EAGVAQSPRYKIIEKRQSVAFWCNPISGHATLYWYQQILGQGPKLLIQFQNNGVVDDSQLPKDRFSAERLKGVDSTLKIQPAKLEDSAVYLCASSLGTGGRVNTEAFFGQGTRLTVV.

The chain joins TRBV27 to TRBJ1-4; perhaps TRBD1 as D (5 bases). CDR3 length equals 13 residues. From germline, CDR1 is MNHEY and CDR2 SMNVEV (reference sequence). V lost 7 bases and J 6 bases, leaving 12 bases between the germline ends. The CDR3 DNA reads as TGTGCCAGCATCGGGGGGTTGGATGAAAAACTGTTTTTT. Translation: CASIGGLDEKLFF.

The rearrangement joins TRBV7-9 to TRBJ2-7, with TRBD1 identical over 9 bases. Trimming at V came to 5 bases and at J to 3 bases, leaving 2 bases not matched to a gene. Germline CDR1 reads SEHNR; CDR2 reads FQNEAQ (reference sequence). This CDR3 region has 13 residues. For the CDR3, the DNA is TGTGCCAGCAGCCGGGACAGGGTCTACGAGCAGTACTTC. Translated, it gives CASSRDRVYEQYF.

The CDR3 sequence is CASSRTGASGRNEQFF. The CDR3 DNA reads TGTGCCAGCAGCCGCACCGGGGCTAGCGGGAGAAATGAGCAGTTCTTC. The gene calls are TRBV7-3 and TRBJ2-1; the match to TRBD2 covers 10 bases. This CDR3 is built from 16 residues. The junction had 11 bases not matched to a gene; V was cut back by 5 bases and J by 7 bases. Germline loops: CDR1 SGHTA, CDR2 FQGTGA.

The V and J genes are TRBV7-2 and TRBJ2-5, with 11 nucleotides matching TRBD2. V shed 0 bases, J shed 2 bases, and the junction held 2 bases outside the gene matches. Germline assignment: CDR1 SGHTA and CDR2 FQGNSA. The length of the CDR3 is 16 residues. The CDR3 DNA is TGTGCCAGCAGCTTAGCAGCTAGCGGGGGGCAAGAGACCCAGTACTTC. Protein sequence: CASSLAASGGQETQYF.

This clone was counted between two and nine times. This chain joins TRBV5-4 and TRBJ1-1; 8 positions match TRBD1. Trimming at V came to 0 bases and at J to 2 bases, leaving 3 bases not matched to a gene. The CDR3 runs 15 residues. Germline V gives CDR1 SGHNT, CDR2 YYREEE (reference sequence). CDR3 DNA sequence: TGTGCCAGCAGCTTGGAGGACAGGGCCAACACTGAAGCTTTCTTT. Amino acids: CASSLEDRANTEAFF.

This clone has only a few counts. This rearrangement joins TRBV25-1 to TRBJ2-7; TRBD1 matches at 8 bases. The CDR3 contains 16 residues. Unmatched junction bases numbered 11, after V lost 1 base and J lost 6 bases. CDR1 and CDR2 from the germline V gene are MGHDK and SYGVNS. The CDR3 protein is CASSEFGRTGSREQYF. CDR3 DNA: TGTGCCAGCAGTGAATTTGGCAGGACAGGGAGTCGCGAGCAGTACTTC.

CDR3 nucleotides: TGTGCCAGCACCCTGGGGGGGGGCTGGAACACTGAAGCTTTCTTT. Its protein is CASTLGGGWNTEAFF. V gene TRBV5-5 combines with J gene TRBJ1-1; TRBD1 might be the D (6 bases). With 6 bases removed from V and 1 base from J, the gap between germline ends came to 16 bases. The CDR3 extends over 15 amino acids. Germline CDR1 is SGHKS and CDR2 is YYEKEE (reference sequence).

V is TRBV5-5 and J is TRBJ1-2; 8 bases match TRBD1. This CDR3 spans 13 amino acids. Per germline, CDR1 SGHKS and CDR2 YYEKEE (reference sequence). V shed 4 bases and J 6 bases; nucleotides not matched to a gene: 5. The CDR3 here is CASSQTGGNGYTF. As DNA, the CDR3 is TGTGCCAGCAGCCAAACAGGGGGGAATGGCTACACCTTC.

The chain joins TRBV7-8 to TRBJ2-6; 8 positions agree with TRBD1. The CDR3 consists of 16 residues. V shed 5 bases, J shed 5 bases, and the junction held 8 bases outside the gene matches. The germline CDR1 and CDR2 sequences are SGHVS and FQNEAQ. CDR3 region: CASSPFGTGRANVLTF. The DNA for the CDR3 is TGTGCCAGCAGCCCTTTTGGGACAGGTCGGGCCAACGTCCTGACTTTC.

The CDR3 reads CASRILAGGPVNEQFF. As DNA, the CDR3 is TGTGCCAGCAGAATACTAGCGGGGGGGCCGGTGAATGAGCAGTTCTTC. V usage is TRBV11-2 and J usage is TRBJ2-1, with 13 bases lining up with TRBD2. The CDR3 runs to 16 residues. The germline CDR1 and CDR2 sequences are SGHAT and FQNNGV. V dropped 6 bases and J dropped 7; count of bases not matched to a gene: 9.

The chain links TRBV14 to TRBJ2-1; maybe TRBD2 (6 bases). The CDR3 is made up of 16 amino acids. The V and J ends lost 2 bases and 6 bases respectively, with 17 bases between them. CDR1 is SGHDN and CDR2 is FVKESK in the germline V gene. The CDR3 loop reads CASSQLRRGYGNEQFF. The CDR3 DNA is TGTGCCAGCAGCCAATTAAGGCGGGGATACGGCAATGAGCAGTTCTTC.

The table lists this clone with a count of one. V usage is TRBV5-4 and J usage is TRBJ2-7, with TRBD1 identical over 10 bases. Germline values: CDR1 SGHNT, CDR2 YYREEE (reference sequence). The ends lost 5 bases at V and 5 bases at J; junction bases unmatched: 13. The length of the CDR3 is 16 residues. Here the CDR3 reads CASRPRQGALENEQYF. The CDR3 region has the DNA TGTGCCAGCAGGCCAAGACAGGGGGCGCTTGAAAACGAGCAGTACTTC.

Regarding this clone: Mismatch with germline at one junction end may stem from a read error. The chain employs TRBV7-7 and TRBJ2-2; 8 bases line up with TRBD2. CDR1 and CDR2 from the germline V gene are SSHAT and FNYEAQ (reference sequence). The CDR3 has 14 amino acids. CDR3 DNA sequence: TGTGCTAGCAGCTTGAGCGGGAGTACCGGGGAGCTGTTTTTT. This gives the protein CASSLSGSTGELFF.

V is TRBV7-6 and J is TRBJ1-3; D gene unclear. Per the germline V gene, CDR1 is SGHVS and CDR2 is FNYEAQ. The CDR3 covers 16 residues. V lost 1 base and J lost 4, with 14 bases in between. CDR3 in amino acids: CASSLEGQAAGNTIYF. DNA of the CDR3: TGTGCCAGCAGCTTAGAAGGTCAGGCCGCCGGAAACACCATATATTTT.

The CDR3 here is CAWSSDRGGNQPQHF. CDR3 nucleotides: TGTGCCTGGAGTTCCGACAGGGGTGGCAATCAGCCCCAGCATTTT. The chain links TRBV30 to TRBJ1-5; 8 nucleotides agree with TRBD1. Germline-derived CDR1 and CDR2 are GTSNPN and SVGIG (reference sequence). The CDR3 totals 15 residues. The J segment lost 2 bases and the V segment lost 2 bases, leaving 5 bases of the junction unmatched.

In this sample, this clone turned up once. This chain's CDR3 is CASSLAGTEAEAFF. CDR3 DNA: TGCGCCAGCAGCTTGGCCGGGACAGAGGCTGAAGCTTTCTTT. The rearrangement uses TRBV5-1 and TRBJ1-1, with 7 positions matching TRBD1. Germline CDR1 reads SGHRS; CDR2 reads YFSETQ. V lost 0 bases to trimming and J lost 6 bases; unmatched junction nucleotides: 5. CDR3 length: 14 amino acids.

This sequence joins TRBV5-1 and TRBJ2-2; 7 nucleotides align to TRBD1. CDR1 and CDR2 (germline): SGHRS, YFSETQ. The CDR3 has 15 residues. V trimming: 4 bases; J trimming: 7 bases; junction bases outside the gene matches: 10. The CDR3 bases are TGCGCCAGCAGCCCCTCTCTAGGACAGGTCGGGGAGCTGTTTTTT. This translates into CASSPSLGQVGELFF.

The CDR3 here is CASSEGTEETQYF. CDR3 sequence (DNA): TGCGCCAGCAGTGAGGGGACAGAAGAGACCCAGTACTTC. This sequence joins TRBV10-1 and TRBJ2-5, with TRBD1 identical over 7 bases. V trimming: 2 bases; J trimming: 3 bases; junction bases outside the gene matches: 0. This CDR3 comprises 13 residues. The germline V gene has CDR1 WNHNN and CDR2 SYGVQD (reference sequence).

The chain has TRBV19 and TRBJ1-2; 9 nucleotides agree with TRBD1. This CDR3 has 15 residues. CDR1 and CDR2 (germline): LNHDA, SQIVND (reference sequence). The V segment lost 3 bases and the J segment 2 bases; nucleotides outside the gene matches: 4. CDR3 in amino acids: CASSMGDRANYGYTF. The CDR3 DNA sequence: TGTGCCAGTAGTATGGGGGACAGGGCGAACTATGGCTACACCTTC.

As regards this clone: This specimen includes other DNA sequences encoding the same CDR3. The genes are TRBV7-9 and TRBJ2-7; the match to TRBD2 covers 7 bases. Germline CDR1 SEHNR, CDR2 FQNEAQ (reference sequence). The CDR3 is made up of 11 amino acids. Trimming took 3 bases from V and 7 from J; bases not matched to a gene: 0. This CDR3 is CASSLRGEQYF. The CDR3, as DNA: TGTGCCAGCAGCTTGCGGGGGGAGCAGTACTTC.

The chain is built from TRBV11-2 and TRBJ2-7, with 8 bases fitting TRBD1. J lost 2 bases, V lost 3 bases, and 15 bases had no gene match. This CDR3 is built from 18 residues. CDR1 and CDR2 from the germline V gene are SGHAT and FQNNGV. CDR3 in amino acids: CASSLRRTTGGSTYEQYF. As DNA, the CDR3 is TGTGCCAGCAGCTTGAGGAGAACAACAGGGGGGTCCACCTACGAGCAGTACTTC.

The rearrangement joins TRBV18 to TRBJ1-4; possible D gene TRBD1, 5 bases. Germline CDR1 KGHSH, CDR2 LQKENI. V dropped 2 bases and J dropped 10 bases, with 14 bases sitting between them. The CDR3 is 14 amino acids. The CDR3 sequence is CASSPEQGLGKLFF. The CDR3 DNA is TGTGCCAGCTCACCAGAGCAGGGACTAGGAAAACTGTTTTTT. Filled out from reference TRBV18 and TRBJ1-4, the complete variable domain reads NAGVMQNPRHLVRRRGQEARLRCSPMKGHSHVYWYRQLPEEGLKFMVYLQKENIIDESGMPKERFSAEFPKEGPSILRIQQVVRGDSAAYFCASSPEQGLGKLFFGSGTQLSVL.

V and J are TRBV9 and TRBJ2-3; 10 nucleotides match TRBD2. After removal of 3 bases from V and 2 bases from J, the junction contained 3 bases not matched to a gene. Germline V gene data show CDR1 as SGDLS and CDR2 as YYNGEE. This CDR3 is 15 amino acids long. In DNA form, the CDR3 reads TGTGCCAGCAGCGATAGCGGGGGGTACACAGATACGCAGTATTTT. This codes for CASSDSGGYTDTQYF.